This T cell receptor beta chain stems from a study of blood T cell repertoires in COVID-19. Trimming stripped 5 bases from V and 7 bases from J, with 21 bases between. The CDR3 sequence is 17 residues long. Germline V gives CDR1 SNHLY, CDR2 FYNNEI. The table came from immunoSEQ multiplex PCR; TCRdb's copy has only in-frame clones and leaves some out. The profile shows about 250,000 clones, 75% to 90% of them singletons. The V and J genes are TRBV2 and TRBJ1-6; tentative D call: TRBD1 (5 bases). This clonotype originated in a man aged 25 to 40 with acute or convalescent COVID-19. The specimen was peripheral blood. The CDR3 spells CASSHQWDSMGNSPLHF. Here the CDR3 DNA reads TGTGCCAGCAGTCATCAATGGGACTCCATGGGGAATTCACCCCTCCACTTT.